What follows describes a single T cell receptor beta chain. These data belong to a study of glioma-infiltrating T cells after dendritic cell vaccination. Turning to the study itself: Dendritic cell vaccination trial patients had either newly diagnosed or recurrent glioblastoma. Autologous tumor lysate-pulsed dendritic cell vaccination was given between the early 2000s and the early 2010s. Dendritic cells derived from monocytes and pulsed with autologous tumor lysate formed the vaccine.

CDR3 size: 16 residues. Germline V gene sequence: CDR1 ENHRY, CDR2 SYGVKD. V shed 6 bases and J shed 2 bases, with 16 bases lying between them. Time point meaning: after dendritic cell vaccination, including at tumor progression/relapse. The PCR used 60 V beta and 13 J beta primers. Here immunoSEQ multiplex PCR was the method, and the copy in TCRdb shows in-frame clones only, minus some. The sample gives fewer than 60,000 clones, 70% to 90% of which show up once; 5.3% is in the top ten. Sequences were derived from blood, sampled after dendritic cell vaccination. The receptor's source is a human donor with glioblastoma. The chain couples TRBV10-3 to TRBJ2-2, with D possibly TRBD2 on 6 matching bases. The CDR3 DNA reads as TGTGCCATCAGGGGTTCCCGGGACTTAAACACCGGGGAGCTGTTTTTT. This gives the protein CAIRGSRDLNTGELFF.